This T cell receptor (beta chain) comes out of a study of shared clonotypes between healthy human individuals. Across the study: Plates per donor: three CD4 naive, three CD4 memory, two CD8 naive, one CD8 memory. Study-wide results and limits: Inspection by rarefaction showed sorted-subset sequencing to be incomplete despite large depth. Owing to a small donor count, the genetic and exposure-history diversity represented was limited.

Assay used: immunoSEQ multiplex PCR; TCRdb lists only in-frame clones, some missing. Altogether about 1.1 million clones are present, approximately 80% being singletons, with the ten largest covering 0.85% to 1%. Looked up from germline, CDR1 is SGHNT and CDR2 is YYREEE (reference sequence). Trimming removed 2 bases from V and 0 bases from J, with 9 bases in between. This CDR3 contains 14 residues. This clone was detected only a few times. What it binds is unknown. The source material was memory CD4+ T cells from PBMCs. Subset in this sample: CD45RA-negative fraction. V and J are TRBV5-4 and TRBJ2-7; D is perhaps TRBD1 (6 bases). This clonotype was sampled from a man aged 18 to 30 in good health. Some clones in this sample may be carry-over from other donors' samples. The CDR3 bases are TGTGCCAGCAGCTTCGACAGGAGCTCCTACGAGCAGTACTTC. It translates to CASSFDRSSYEQYF. The full variable domain, completed using reference TRBV5-4 and TRBJ2-7, is ETGVTQSPTHLIKTRGQQVTLRCSSQSGHNTVSWYQQALGQGPQFIFQYYREEENGRGNFPPRFSGLQFPNYSSELNVNALELDDSALYLCASSFDRSSYEQYFGPGTRLTVT.